A selection of T cell receptor beta chains follows, all from one sample in a study of blood T cell repertoires in COVID-19. The method was immunoSEQ multiplex PCR; TCRdb's version includes in-frame clones alone and lacks a portion of them. The repertoire includes around 66,000 clones, just under 80% of them detected once, and almost 10% sits in the top ten. The specimen was peripheral blood. Receptor source: a human donor in a cohort sampled during active COVID-19. Both conserved end residues are part of each CDR3. The D gene is left open where the match is weak. Not every row has a clone size; where given, it reads once, few, many or a size class.

TRBD1,.,TRBV10-2,TRBJ2-7,TGCGCCAGCAGTGCGACCGGGACAGGGAACGAGCAGTACTTC,CASSATGTGNEQYF
.,few,TRBV7-2,TRBJ1-2,TGTGCCAGCAGCCTCCCCGGACAACATGGCTACACCTTC,CASSLPGQHGYTF
TRBD2,.,TRBV28,TRBJ2-1,TGTGCCAGCATTATTGCGGGAGGGAATGAGCAGTTCTTC,CASIIAGGNEQFF
.,.,TRBV6-6,TRBJ1-5,TGTGCCAGCAGTTACGAGGACGTCCGGGAGAATCAGCCCCAGCATTTT,CASSYEDVRENQPQHF
.,once,TRBV3-1/TRBV3-2,TRBJ1-1,TGTGCCAGCAGCCAATGGGGTGTTAGGGGCACTGAAGCTTTCTTT,CASSQWGVRGTEAFF
TRBD1,.,TRBV29-1,TRBJ1-1,TGCAGCGTGACAGGGGGACACACTGAAGCTTTCTTT,CSVTGGHTEAFF
TRBD1,.,TRBV7-9,TRBJ1-5,TGTGCCAGCAGCTTAGGGGACAGCAGCAATCAGCCCCAGCATTTT,CASSLGDSSNQPQHF
.,.,TRBV6-5,TRBJ1-2,TGTGCCAGCACCCGAGGACATCCCAACTATGGCTACACCTTC,CASTRGHPNYGYTF
.,.,TRBV3-1/TRBV3-2,TRBJ2-7,TGTGCCAGCAGCCAAGCTCAGGGGGGCGAGCAGTACTTC,CASSQAQGGEQYF
.,.,TRBV6-1,TRBJ2-3,TGTGCCAGCAGTGAGATATCCGGAGGGCCACAAGATACGCAGTATTTT,CASSEISGGPQDTQYF
.,.,TRBV28,TRBJ1-4,TGTGCCAGCAGAAACAGGGAAAAACTGTTTTTT,CASRNREKLFF
.,.,TRBV18,TRBJ1-2,TGTGCCAGCTCACCCCTCCTCGATGGCTACACCTTC,CASSPLLDGYTF
.,.,TRBV9,TRBJ2-5,TGTGCCAGCAGCGTAGCTCGACAGGGAGGGACCCAGTACTTC,CASSVARQGGTQYF
.,.,TRBV27,TRBJ1-6,TGTGCCAGCAGACAAAGCTCCTATAATTCACCCCTCCACTTT,CASRQSSYNSPLHF
.,.,TRBV28,TRBJ1-2,TGTGCCAGCAGTTCCACAGGGAAAGCTAACTATGGCTACACCTTC,CASSSTGKANYGYTF
.,once,TRBV7-2,TRBJ1-2,TGTGCCAGCACTTCAGGGGTTGGCTACACCTTC,CASTSGVGYTF
TRBD1,.,TRBV5-1,TRBJ2-1,TGCGCCAGCAGCACGGGACAGGGAACCTACAATGAGCAGTTCTTC,CASSTGQGTYNEQFF
.,.,TRBV13,TRBJ2-5,TGTGCCAGCAGCTTAGCGGGGGGCCCAGAGACCCAGTACTTC,CASSLAGGPETQYF
.,.,TRBV4-1,TRBJ2-7,TGCGCCAGCAGCCAAGAACCGGGGTGGCCGGGGGAGCAGTACTTC,CASSQEPGWPGEQYF
TRBD1,.,TRBV4-1,TRBJ1-2,TGCGCCAGCAGCCAAGACCAGGGGGCGGGAGGCTACACCTTC,CASSQDQGAGGYTF
TRBD2,.,TRBV5-6,TRBJ2-7,TGTGCCAGCAGACTAGCGGGAGGGTCCCCCTACGAGCAGTACTTC,CASRLAGGSPYEQYF
.,.,TRBV7-9,TRBJ1-3,TGTGCCAGCAGCACAATGGGCATAGGGGTGAACACCATATATTTT,CASSTMGIGVNTIYF
.,.,TRBV18,TRBJ1-3,TGTGCCAGCTCACCTGCGGGGGCAAACTCTGGAAACACCATATATTTT,CASSPAGANSGNTIYF
TRBD1,.,TRBV7-9,TRBJ2-1,TGTGCCAGCAGCCCCGACAGGGGCTACAATGAGCAGTTCTTC,CASSPDRGYNEQFF
.,.,TRBV2,TRBJ1-5,TGTGCCAGCAGTGAAGGGGCAGGGGTTAGCAATCAGCCCCAGCATTTT,CASSEGAGVSNQPQHF
TRBD2,.,TRBV14,TRBJ2-7,TGTGCCAGCAGCCGAGGCGGGAGTTTAAACGAGCAGTACTTC,CASSRGGSLNEQYF
.,.,TRBV5-1,TRBJ2-1,TGCGCCACCTCCGAGTCAGGGTATAATGAGCAGTTCTTC,CATSESGYNEQFF
TRBD1,.,TRBV6-2/TRBV6-3,TRBJ1-2,TGTGCCAGCAGTCGGGACAGACGCAACTATGGCTACACCTTC,CASSRDRRNYGYTF
TRBD2,.,TRBV9,TRBJ2-3,TGTGCCAGCAGCGGACCTAGCGGGAGGGCCCTAAGAGATACGCAGTATTTT,CASSGPSGRALRDTQYF
.,.,TRBV27,TRBJ2-7,TGTGCCAGCAGTTTGGTGATGGCCCCCCACGAGCAGTACTTC,CASSLVMAPHEQYF
.,.,TRBV6-5,TRBJ1-1,TGTGCCAGCAGAAAGGACAGCTTGAACACTGAAGCTTTCTTT,CASRKDSLNTEAFF
.,.,TRBV12-5,TRBJ1-2,TGTGCTAGTGGCTATTCTAACTATGGCTACACCTTC,CASGYSNYGYTF
TRBD2,few,TRBV29-1,TRBJ2-1,TGCAGCGTCGCCGGGACTAGCGGGAGGGAGATTTACAATGAGCAGTTCTTC,CSVAGTSGREIYNEQFF
.,.,TRBV4-3,TRBJ2-7,TGCGCCAGCAGCCGGGCGGGCGGTGAGGGCGAGCAGTACTTC,CASSRAGGEGEQYF
.,.,TRBV29-1,TRBJ2-1,TGCAGCGTCCACAGCCTATACAATGAGCAGTTCTTC,CSVHSLYNEQFF
.,.,TRBV18,TRBJ1-2,TGTGCCAGCTCTCCCTCCCCCCAGGTTACAGGTGGCTACACCTTC,CASSPSPQVTGGYTF
.,.,TRBV2,TRBJ2-7,TGTGCCAGCAAGTTACTCGGGGACGAGCAGTACTTC,CASKLLGDEQYF
TRBD2,few,TRBV3-1/TRBV3-2,TRBJ2-7,TGTGCCAGCAGCCAAGTTCGGGTAGCGGGAGCGAACGAGCAGTACTTC,CASSQVRVAGANEQYF
.,.,TRBV7-2,TRBJ2-1,TGTGCCAGCAGCTTACGGTTCGAGTCCCTAGGGGGCTCCTACAATGAGCAGTTCTTC,CASSLRFESLGGSYNEQFF
TRBD1,.,TRBV28,TRBJ2-7,TGTGCCAGCAGCCCACCCGGGACAGGGGAGAACGAGCAGTACTTC,CASSPPGTGENEQYF
TRBD1,.,TRBV2,TRBJ1-5,TGTGCCAGCAGGCCCGGGACAGGGATCAATCAGCCCCAGCATTTT,CASRPGTGINQPQHF
.,.,TRBV4-1,TRBJ1-1,TGCGCCAGCAGAGATCCGGGAATGAACACTGAAGCTTTCTTT,CASRDPGMNTEAFF
.,.,TRBV5-1,TRBJ1-2,TGCGCCAGCAGCTTGGATGGGCACAGAGATGAGCGCTACACCTTC,CASSLDGHRDERYTF